Here is one T cell receptor (beta chain) with its context. It is unclear where the CDR3 begins or ends on the DNA, so no DNA is shown, and the CDR3 is as TCRdb lists it. Inclusive of both ends, the CDR3 amounts to 22 amino acids. The germline V gene has CDR1 SGHTA and CDR2 FQGNSA. This sample was included in a study of CDR3 diversity in severe acne. TCRdb fed the PCR reads into MiXCR, producing one record per CDR3 protein. Of fewer than 90,000 distinct CDR3 sequences listed, around 54% are singletons. The sequence came from a male donor with severe acne vulgaris. The sequencing input was blood. This chain uses TRBV7-2 with TRBJ2-1; the listed D gene, TRBD2, was not tested against the DNA. CDR3 region: CASSIYLCSVEGGTSRYNEQFF.